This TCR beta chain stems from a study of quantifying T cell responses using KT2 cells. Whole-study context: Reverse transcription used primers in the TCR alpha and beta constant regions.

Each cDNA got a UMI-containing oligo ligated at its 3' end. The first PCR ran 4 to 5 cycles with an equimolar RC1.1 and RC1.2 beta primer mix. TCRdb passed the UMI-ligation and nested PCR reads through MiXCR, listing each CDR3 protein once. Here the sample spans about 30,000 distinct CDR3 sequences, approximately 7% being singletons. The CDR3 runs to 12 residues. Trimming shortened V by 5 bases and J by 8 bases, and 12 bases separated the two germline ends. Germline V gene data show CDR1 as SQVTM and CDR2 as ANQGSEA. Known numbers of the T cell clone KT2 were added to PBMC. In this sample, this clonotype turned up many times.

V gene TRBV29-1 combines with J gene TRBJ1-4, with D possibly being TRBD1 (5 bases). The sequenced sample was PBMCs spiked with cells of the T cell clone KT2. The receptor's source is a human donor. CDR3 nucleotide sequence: TGCAGCGTTAGAACAGGAGGGGAAAAACTGTTTTTT. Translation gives CSVRTGGEKLFF. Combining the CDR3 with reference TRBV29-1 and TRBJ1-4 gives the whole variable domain SAVISQKPSRDICQRGTSLTIQCQVDSQVTMMFWYRQQPGQSLTLIATANQGSEATYESGFVIDKFPISRPNLTFSTLTVSNMSPEDSSIYLCSVRTGGEKLFFGSGTQLSVL.